This record looks at one T cell receptor (beta chain) sequence and its context. Its matching antigen is unknown. TCRdb re-called the reads through MiXCR, storing one row per CDR3 protein. The sample includes over 250,000 distinct CDR3 sequences, about 25% seen only once; the top ten take about 15%. This record belongs to a study of T cell repertoires in cytomegalovirus infection. Study overall: Public TCR beta signatures were indicative of both CMV infection and a matching HLA type. General study results and limits: Ex vivo, HLA-C-restricted CMV-specific TCR beta clonotypes prevailed over the rest of the response.

The V gene lost 0 bases and the J gene lost 5 bases, with 14 bases spanning the gap. This CDR3 comprises 15 residues. Germline lookup yields CDR1 SGDLS and CDR2 YYNGEE. The chain uses TRBV9 and TRBJ1-2; D might be TRBD1 (5 bases). The material sequenced was PBMCs. The source of this sequence is a human donor in good health (CMV status not recorded). Some clones in this sample may be carry-over from other donors' samples. The DNA of the CDR3 is TGTGCCAGCAGCGTAGCGGGGACCGATGTTTATGGCTACACCTTC. It specifies CASSVAGTDVYGYTF.